This entry lists 31 T cell receptor beta chains sequenced from one sample in a study of shared clonotypes between healthy human individuals. Assay: immunoSEQ multiplex PCR; the TCRdb copy retains only in-frame clones and omits some. The sample consists of over a million clones, approximately 78% of them appearing once. The source material was memory CD4+ T cells from PBMCs. Subset indicated: CD45RA-negative fraction. Every receptor here comes from a man aged 18-30 years in good health. Some clones in this sample may be carry-over from other donors' samples.

The gene calls are TRBV25-1 and TRBJ1-2, with D perhaps TRBD1 (6 bases). The CDR3 sequence is 13 residues long. Trimming removed 6 bases from V and 4 bases from J, with 12 bases in between. Per germline, CDR1 MGHDK and CDR2 SYGVNS. CDR3 sequence: CASRAGEAYGYTF. DNA of the CDR3: TGTGCCAGCAGGGCAGGGGAGGCCTATGGCTACACCTTC.

The chain employs TRBV7-3 and TRBJ2-5; D gene ambiguous. V lost 8 bases and J 5 bases, leaving 15 bases between the germline ends. This CDR3 comprises 13 residues. Germline values: CDR1 SGHTA, CDR2 FQGTGA. This chain's CDR3 is CASAIRFGETQYF. The CDR3 region has the DNA TGTGCCAGCGCCATCCGATTCGGGGAGACCCAGTACTTC. Full variable domain (rest looked up from reference TRBV7-3 and TRBJ2-5): GAGVSQTPSNKVTEKGKYVELRCDPISGHTALYWYRQSLGQGPEFLIYFQGTGAADDSGLPNDRFFAVRPEGSVSTLKIQRTERGDSAVYLCASAIRFGETQYFGPGTRLLVL.

The CDR3 DNA reads TGCAGCGTTTTATCTGGGAATAGCAATCAGCCCCAGCATTTT. Its translation: CSVLSGNSNQPQHF. The chain couples TRBV29-1 to TRBJ1-5, with D uncertain. Germline CDR1 and CDR2: SQVTM and ANQGSEA. CDR3 length: 14 amino acids. V was cut by 5 bases and J by 0 bases, with 11 bases left in between.

To note about this clone: A read error likely explains this, since a far larger clone differs by one base. This chain joins TRBV18 and TRBJ1-1, with a possible D match to TRBD1 (5 bases). The V gene lost 4 bases and the J gene lost 3 bases, with 9 bases spanning the gap. From germline, CDR1 is KGHSH and CDR2 LQKENI. The CDR3 sequence is 13 residues long. This CDR3 reads CASSQGRYTEAFF. The CDR3 DNA reads TGTGCCAGCTCACAGGGACGGTACACTGAAGCTTTCTTT.

J is TRBJ2-4 and V is TRBV5-1; D possibly corresponds to TRBD1 (6 bases). The CDR3 consists of 17 residues. V was clipped by 3 bases and J by 2 bases, with 18 bases between them. CDR1 and CDR2 (germline): SGHRS, YFSETQ. The CDR3 loop reads CASSWVAGDRSKNIQYF. DNA of the CDR3: TGCGCCAGCAGCTGGGTGGCAGGGGATAGGTCCAAAAACATTCAGTACTTC.

This chain connects TRBV6-5 to TRBJ2-1; D is possibly TRBD1 or TRBD2 (5 bases each). Germline V gene data show CDR1 as MNHEY and CDR2 as SVGAGI. The CDR3 spans 14 residues. V lost 2 bases and J lost 4, with 9 bases in between. CDR3 in amino acids: CASSYRGGYNEQFF. The CDR3 DNA reads TGTGCCAGCAGTTACCGTGGGGGTTACAATGAGCAGTTCTTC.

The chain couples TRBV5-1 to TRBJ2-7, with 7 positions matching TRBD1. Germline-derived CDR1 and CDR2 are SGHRS and YFSETQ. The CDR3 totals 14 residues. V shed 4 bases and J 0 bases; nucleotides not matched to a gene: 4. CDR3 amino acids: CASSGDRHSYEQYF. The CDR3 DNA follows: TGCGCCAGCAGCGGGGACAGACACTCCTACGAGCAGTACTTC.

The rearrangement uses TRBV5-4 and TRBJ2-3, with D possibly being TRBD1 (5 bases). The ends were cut back, 4 bases at V and 6 bases at J, with 15 bases in the middle. The germline V gene has CDR1 SGHNT and CDR2 YYREEE (reference sequence). CDR3 length: 14 amino acids. The CDR3 DNA sequence: TGTGCCAGCAGCGCTCAGGGCGCCATCGATACGCAGTATTTT. Protein: CASSAQGAIDTQYF. The full variable domain, with the rest looked up from reference TRBV5-4 and TRBJ2-3, is ETGVTQSPTHLIKTRGQQVTLRCSSQSGHNTVSWYQQALGQGPQFIFQYYREEENGRGNFPPRFSGLQFPNYSSELNVNALELDDSALYLCASSAQGAIDTQYFGPGTRLTVL.

J is TRBJ2-1 and V is TRBV4-1; 8 bases map to TRBD2. Trimming removed 3 bases from V and 4 bases from J; junction bases left unmatched: 14. CDR1 is MGHRA and CDR2 is YSYEKL in the germline V gene. The CDR3 contains 18 residues. Written as DNA, the CDR3 is TGCGCCAGCAGCCAGGAGACAGGCGTCGGGAGGGGGTACAATGAGCAGTTCTTC. Its protein is CASSQETGVGRGYNEQFF.

V is TRBV5-1 and J is TRBJ2-2; TRBD1 aligns across 7 bases. CDR1 is SGHRS, CDR2 YFSETQ, per germline. V was clipped by 4 bases and J by 5 bases; unmatched bases: 8. CDR3 length equals 15 residues. CDR3 loop: CASSLDLTGTGELFF. The CDR3 DNA is TGCGCCAGCAGCCTGGACTTGACAGGGACCGGGGAGCTGTTTTTT.

The rearrangement uses TRBV2 and TRBJ2-1, with D hard to call. Germline V lookup: CDR1 SNHLY, CDR2 FYNNEI. The ends were cut back, 2 bases at V and 7 bases at J, with 6 bases in the middle. This CDR3 spans 12 amino acids. CDR3 in amino acids: CASSERSNEQFF. DNA for the CDR3: TGTGCCAGCAGTGAAAGGTCGAATGAGCAGTTCTTC.

The chain combines TRBV4-1 with TRBJ2-5; TRBD2 might be the D (5 bases). CDR3 length: 16 residues. Germline loops: CDR1 MGHRA, CDR2 YSYEKL. Trimming left V 4 bases short and J 4 bases short, with 19 bases between. The CDR3 DNA follows: TGCGCCAGCAGCCGCCCAATGGCGGAAGGAGGAGAGACCCAGTACTTC. This gives the protein CASSRPMAEGGETQYF.

This rearrangement joins TRBV4-1 to TRBJ2-2, with 7 bases identical to TRBD2. This CDR3 is built from 17 residues. Germline CDR1 is MGHRA and CDR2 is YSYEKL. Losses at the gene ends were 2 bases for V and 6 bases for J; bases not matched to a gene: 12. CDR3 sequence: CASSQKDMGLLAGELFF. CDR3 in DNA: TGCGCCAGCAGCCAAAAAGATATGGGACTACTGGCCGGGGAGCTGTTTTTT.

This clone was recorded a few times. The chain employs TRBV7-9 and TRBJ1-1; unclear D gene. Germline assignment: CDR1 SEHNR and CDR2 FQNEAQ (reference sequence). V shed 1 base and J shed 7 bases, with 10 bases lying between them. This CDR3 is 13 amino acids long. The CDR3 coding sequence is TGTGCCAGCAGCTTAGAGGGAAATATTGAAGCTTTCTTT. It yields the protein CASSLEGNIEAFF.

This clone was counted between two and nine times. The chain carries TRBV5-6 and TRBJ2-6; no clear D gene. Germline V gives CDR1 SGHDT, CDR2 YYEEEE. There are 16 residues in the CDR3. Trimming removed 0 bases from V and 4 bases from J, with 11 bases in between. This CDR3 reads CASSLAIVAGANVLTF. The CDR3 DNA reads as TGTGCCAGCAGCTTGGCCATAGTGGCCGGGGCCAACGTCCTGACTTTC.

In this sample, this clone turned up a few times. The V and J genes are TRBV18 and TRBJ2-7; 10 bases align to TRBD2. Per germline, CDR1 KGHSH and CDR2 LQKENI. V dropped 4 bases and J dropped 5; count of bases not matched to a gene: 14. The CDR3 covers 17 residues. The CDR3 region has the DNA TGTGCCAGCTCACAAGGCCCTAGCGGGAGAAACGTCCACGAGCAGTACTTC. Encoded protein: CASSQGPSGRNVHEQYF. The full variable domain, rest sourced from reference TRBV18 and TRBJ2-7, is NAGVMQNPRHLVRRRGQEARLRCSPMKGHSHVYWYRQLPEEGLKFMVYLQKENIIDESGMPKERFSAEFPKEGPSILRIQQVVRGDSAAYFCASSQGPSGRNVHEQYFGPGTRLTVT.

This chain connects TRBV4-1 to TRBJ1-1; TRBD1 might be the D (6 bases). Germline assignment: CDR1 MGHRA and CDR2 YSYEKL. V was shortened by 2 bases and J by 5 bases, with 15 bases between the two germline ends. The CDR3 has 15 amino acids. This CDR3 is CASSQMGGAWTEAFF. The DNA of the CDR3 is TGCGCCAGCAGCCAAATGGGGGGCGCGTGGACTGAAGCTTTCTTT.

The V and J genes are TRBV5-4 and TRBJ2-5, with TRBD1 matching 9 bases. Per the germline V gene, CDR1 is SGHNT and CDR2 is YYREEE (reference sequence). The CDR3 covers 14 residues. V was clipped by 5 bases and J by 5 bases; unmatched bases: 7. This chain's CDR3 is CASRTTGGEETQYF. The CDR3, as DNA: TGTGCCAGCAGGACCACAGGGGGCGAGGAGACCCAGTACTTC.

For this clone: Other DNA sequences in the sample encode the same CDR3. The chain is built from TRBV29-1 and TRBJ1-2, with D perhaps TRBD1 (6 bases). In germline, CDR1 is SQVTM, CDR2 ANQGSEA. This CDR3 is 14 amino acids long. Trimming took off 1 base at V and 2 bases at J, with 11 bases between the two ends. In nucleotides, the CDR3 is TGCAGCGTTGAAGGGCGGGGGCGAAACTATGGCTACACCTTC. It translates to CSVEGRGRNYGYTF.

The V gene is TRBV18, the J gene TRBJ1-1; 8 bases align to TRBD1. With V trimmed by 3 bases and J by 1 base, 4 bases remained unmatched. The CDR3 sequence is 15 residues long. CDR1 and CDR2 (germline): KGHSH, LQKENI. The CDR3, as DNA: TGTGCCAGCTCACCGTCAGGGGGCGCGAACACTGAAGCTTTCTTT. Translating gives CASSPSGGANTEAFF.

This chain uses TRBV7-3 with TRBJ2-7; 7 nucleotides line up with TRBD1. This CDR3 region has 15 residues. Germline-derived CDR1 and CDR2 are SGHTA and FQGTGA. Losses at the gene ends were 3 bases for V and 1 base for J; bases not matched to a gene: 6. CDR3: CASSFRGQLSYEQYF. As DNA, the CDR3 is TGTGCCAGCAGCTTTCGGGGACAGCTATCCTACGAGCAGTACTTC.

V usage is TRBV6-1 and J usage is TRBJ1-4; tentatively, D is TRBD1 (5 bases). The germline CDR1 and CDR2 sequences are MNHNS and SASEGT. The length of the CDR3 is 15 residues. Trimming pared 0 bases from V and 5 bases from J, leaving 10 bases between. The CDR3 loop is CASSEARGANEKLFF. The CDR3 DNA sequence: TGTGCCAGCAGTGAAGCGAGGGGTGCAAATGAAAAACTGTTTTTT.

The chain has TRBV5-1 and TRBJ1-1; no definite D call. CDR1 SGHRS and CDR2 YFSETQ come from the germline V gene. V was cut by 1 base and J by 0 bases, with 7 bases left in between. The CDR3 extends over 14 amino acids. The DNA for the CDR3 is TGCGCCAGCAGCTTGTATCGTCTGAACACTGAAGCTTTCTTT. It specifies CASSLYRLNTEAFF. Full variable domain (outside the CDR3, taken from reference TRBV5-1 and TRBJ1-1): KAGVTQTPRYLIKTRGQQVTLSCSPISGHRSVSWYQQTPGQGLQFLFEYFSETQRNKGNFPGRFSGRQFSNSRSEMNVSTLELGDSALYLCASSLYRLNTEAFFGQGTRLTVV.

The chain joins TRBV7-9 to TRBJ2-1; the D is unclear. Trimming shortened V by 2 bases and J by 6 bases, and 5 bases separated the two germline ends. The CDR3 has 12 amino acids. Germline V gene lookup returns CDR1 SEHNR and CDR2 FQNEAQ (reference sequence). The CDR3 DNA reads as TGTGCCAGCAGCTTAAGTAGCAATGAGCAGTTCTTC. It is translated as CASSLSSNEQFF.

This clone was found a few times. V gene TRBV6-1 combines with J gene TRBJ2-6, with 13 bases fitting TRBD2. This CDR3 contains 19 residues. Unmatched junction bases numbered 10, after V lost 4 bases and J lost 4 bases. Germline V gives CDR1 MNHNS, CDR2 SASEGT. The CDR3: CASSVGLAGVGAGANVLTF. The CDR3 DNA sequence: TGTGCCAGCAGTGTCGGACTAGCGGGAGTGGGTGCCGGGGCCAACGTCCTGACTTTC.

This clone appeared many times. This sequence joins TRBV2 and TRBJ1-1; TRBD1 matches 7 bases. The germline CDR1 and CDR2 sequences are SNHLY and FYNNEI. The CDR3 sequence is 13 residues long. J gave up 11 bases and V 8 bases, and 14 bases lay outside the gene matches. The CDR3 spells CASRTNRQGWAFF. Written as DNA, the CDR3 is TGTGCCAGCCGTACTAATCGACAGGGTTGGGCTTTCTTT.

This rearrangement joins TRBV2 to TRBJ2-5; TRBD1 matches 9 bases. CDR3 length: 15 residues. CDR1 is SNHLY, CDR2 FYNNEI, per germline. The V gene end was trimmed by 4 bases and the J gene end by 3 bases; junction bases not matched to a gene: 6. The chain's CDR3 is CASSARRDREETQYF. CDR3 in DNA: TGTGCCAGCAGTGCGCGCCGGGACAGGGAAGAGACCCAGTACTTC.

This sequence joins TRBV30 and TRBJ2-5; D unclear. The J call may be wrong; the DNA end is better matched by TRBJ2-7. The CDR3 runs to 11 residues. Germline V gives CDR1 GTSNPN, CDR2 SVGIG (reference sequence). CDR3 protein: CAWRKYSEQYF. The CDR3 DNA sequence: TGTGCCTGGAGGAAGTATAGCGAGCAGTACTTC.

This clone was counted only a few times. The V gene is TRBV5-1, the J gene TRBJ1-2; no reliable D call. Deletions cut 5 bases from V and 1 base from J, with 12 bases between. CDR3 length equals 14 residues. The germline CDR1 and CDR2 sequences are SGHRS and YFSETQ. CDR3 residues: CASSLASVNYGYTF. In DNA, the CDR3 is TGCGCCAGCAGTCTGGCCTCAGTTAACTATGGCTACACCTTC.

The chain links TRBV5-1 to TRBJ2-7; D may correspond to TRBD1 or TRBD2 (5 bases each). The CDR3 loop spans 16 amino acids. Germline V gene data show CDR1 as SGHRS and CDR2 as YFSETQ. Trimming took off 5 bases at V and 2 bases at J, with 20 bases between the two ends. As DNA, the CDR3 is TGCGCCAGCAGTCCGGCAACCGGGACGTTAGCCTACGAGCAGTACTTC. Its protein product is CASSPATGTLAYEQYF.

On this clone: At one end the junction does not follow the germline gene, possibly because of a read error. This sequence joins TRBV5-4 and TRBJ2-7; no clear D gene. Germline V gene lookup returns CDR1 SGHNT and CDR2 YYREEE (reference sequence). CDR3 length: 13 residues. The CDR3 DNA reads TGTGCCAGCAGCTTGGGCCCGGACCTCCCTCCCTATTTC. Protein sequence: CASSLGPDLPPYF.